This note documents a single T cell receptor beta chain sequence. The sample originates from a study of sequential checkpoint blockade in melanoma. Study in general: Patients were randomized 1:1 to nivolumab-then-ipilimumab or ipilimumab-then-nivolumab first-line.

The treatment was: randomized to nivolumab then ipilimumab (arm A) or the reverse (arm B). Patients had received no earlier DNA-damaging chemotherapy. Germline V gives CDR1 SNHLY, CDR2 FYNNEI. This CDR3 spans 14 amino acids. V trimming: 10 bases; J trimming: 8 bases; junction bases outside the gene matches: 13. The assay was immunoSEQ multiplex PCR, and TCRdb's table has in-frame clones only and misses some. The sample includes 25,000 to 35,000 clones, around nine tenths of them seen just once. V and J are TRBV2 and TRBJ1-2; the match to TRBD1 covers 10 bases. This specimen consisted of CD8+ T cells sorted from blood (inferred from file names), obtained from a patient given nivolumab and ipilimumab in sequence. The TCR originated in a human donor with melanoma. Written as DNA, the CDR3 is TGTGCCATCCCTTTAAGGACAGGGGGTTACGGCTACACCTTC. Translated, it gives CAIPLRTGGYGYTF.